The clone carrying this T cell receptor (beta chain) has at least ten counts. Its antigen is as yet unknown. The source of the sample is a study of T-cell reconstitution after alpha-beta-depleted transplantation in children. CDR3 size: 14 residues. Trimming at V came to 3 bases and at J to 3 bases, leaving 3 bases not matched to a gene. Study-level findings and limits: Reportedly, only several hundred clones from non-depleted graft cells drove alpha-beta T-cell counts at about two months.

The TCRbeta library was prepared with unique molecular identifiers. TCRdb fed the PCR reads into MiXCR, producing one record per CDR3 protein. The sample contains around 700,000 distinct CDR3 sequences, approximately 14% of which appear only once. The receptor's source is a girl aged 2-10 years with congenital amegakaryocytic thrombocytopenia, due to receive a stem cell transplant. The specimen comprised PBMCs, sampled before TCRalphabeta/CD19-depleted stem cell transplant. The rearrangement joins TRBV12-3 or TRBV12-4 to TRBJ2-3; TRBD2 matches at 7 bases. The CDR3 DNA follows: TGTGCCAGCAGTTTCAGCGGGAAGACAGATACGCAGTATTTT. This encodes CASSFSGKTDTQYF.